A selection of T cell receptor beta chains follows, all from one sample in a study of blood T cell repertoires in COVID-19. Generated by immunoSEQ multiplex PCR, the TCRdb table keeps only in-frame clones and is missing some. Among roughly 340,000 clones listed, about 87% were seen once. The sequenced sample consisted of peripheral blood. Source of these receptors: a woman aged 45-65 years with COVID-19, enrolled during active disease. CDR3s include the opening cysteine and the closing phenylalanine or tryptophan. A D gene is named only where the DNA matches it firmly. Clone size is not always given. Where it is, it says once, few, many or a class for expanded clones.

TRBD1	NA	TRBJ1-2	TRBV11-2	TGTGCCAGCAGCACGGGGACAGGGCCCTATGGCTACACCTTC	CASSTGTGPYGYTF
TRBD2	NA	TRBJ2-7	TRBV6-2/TRBV6-3	TGTGCCAGCAGTTATTCCGTGTCCGTGGGACTAGCGGGAGAATACGACTACGAGCAGTACTTC	CASSYSVSVGLAGEYDYEQYF
TRBD1	once	TRBJ2-7	TRBV24-1	TGTGCCACCAGTGACAGGGGGCTCGAGCAGTACTTC	CATSDRGLEQYF
NA	NA	TRBJ2-6	TRBV27	TGTGCCAGCACGTCAGGGTCTGGGGCCAACGTCCTGACTTTC	CASTSGSGANVLTF
NA	NA	TRBJ1-5	TRBV5-6	TGTGCCAGCAGCTTGTTGGAGCTCCCAAATCAGCCCCAGCATTTT	CASSLLELPNQPQHF
NA	once	TRBJ1-5	TRBV30	TGTGCCTGGAGCGAATCGTCCAGGGTGGGGATTAGGCAGCCCCAGCATTTT	CAWSESSRVGIRQPQHF
NA	NA	TRBJ1-1	TRBV19	TGTGCCAGTAGTACGATTGGGGGCATAATGAACACTGAAGCTTTCTTT	CASSTIGGIMNTEAFF
NA	NA	TRBJ1-1	TRBV23-1	TGCGCCATTCCTAATCGGACAGTCAAAAAAACAAACACTGAAGCTTTCTTT	CAIPNRTVKKTNTEAFF
NA	few	TRBJ1-1	TRBV14	TGTGCCAGCACCCTCCAGGCGGGCACTGAAGCTTTCTTT	CASTLQAGTEAFF
NA	NA	TRBJ2-5	TRBV6-5	TGTGCCAGCAGGGGACTGGCCCAAGAGACCCAGTACTTC	CASRGLAQETQYF
TRBD2	NA	TRBJ2-5	TRBV29-1	TGCAGCGCCGAACGGGCGGTAGCGGGAGCAGGGGAGACCCAGTACTTC	CSAERAVAGAGETQYF
NA	few	TRBJ1-3	TRBV4-1	TGCGCCAGCAGCCAGGGGGCGCGTGGAAACACCATATATTTT	CASSQGARGNTIYF
NA	once	TRBJ1-1	TRBV30	TGTGCCTGGAGTACGGGGATCGGCACTGAAGCTTTCTTT	CAWSTGIGTEAFF
TRBD1	NA	TRBJ1-5	TRBV2	TGTGCCAGCAGAATGACAGGGGTTCGGCCCCAGCATTTT	CASRMTGVRPQHF
NA	NA	TRBJ2-1	TRBV11-2	TGTGCCAGCAGCCAACTCCCCAATGAGCAGTTCTTC	CASSQLPNEQFF
TRBD2	NA	TRBJ2-7	TRBV2	TGTGCCAGCAGTGTTAGGACTAGCGTCCCCCACGAGCAGTACTTC	CASSVRTSVPHEQYF
TRBD2	NA	TRBJ2-1	TRBV24-1	TGTGCCACCAGTGATGCTGGGACTAGCGGGATTAGTATTAATGAGCAGTTCTTC	CATSDAGTSGISINEQFF